These 17 T cell receptor beta chains were sequenced from one sample in a study of beta chain features in type 1 diabetes. Investigators reverse transcribed all isolated RNA, so they sequenced expressed TCRB transcripts. TCRdb keeps only in-frame clones here, not all; method: immunoSEQ multiplex PCR. The data show about 270,000 clones, less than 15% seen once. The sequencing sample was made of naive CD4+ T cells from blood. All receptors derive from a woman aged 40 to 50 in good health.

This chain joins TRBV15 and TRBJ1-2; 7 bases agree with TRBD1. CDR3 length equals 15 residues. Germline trimming cut 0 bases from V and 1 base from J; bases unmatched to any gene: 2. CDR1 and CDR2 (germline): LNHNV, YYDKDF (reference sequence). Written as DNA, the CDR3 is TGTGCCACCAGCAGAGATCAGGGGGTTAACTATGGCTACACCTTC. Translated: CATSRDQGVNYGYTF. Combining the CDR3 with reference TRBV15 and TRBJ1-2 gives the whole variable domain DAMVIQNPRYQVTQFGKPVTLSCSQTLNHNVMYWYQQKSSQAPKLLFHYYDKDFNNEADTPDNFQSRRPNTSFCFLDIRSPGLGDTAMYLCATSRDQGVNYGYTFGSGTRLTVV.

This clone was observed a few times. The genes are TRBV6-6 and TRBJ2-3; 7 bases line up with TRBD1. Germline values: CDR1 MNHNY, CDR2 SVGAGI (reference sequence). CDR3 size: 14 residues. Trimming took 2 bases from V and 4 from J; bases not matched to a gene: 3. The CDR3 DNA is TGTGCCAGCAGTTACAACAGGGGTCCAGATACGCAGTATTTT. Its protein product is CASSYNRGPDTQYF.

This clone was seen at least ten times. The chain joins TRBV29-1 to TRBJ2-7; tentatively, D is TRBD1 (5 bases). The V and J ends lost 3 bases and 3 bases respectively, with 15 bases between them. The germline CDR1 and CDR2 sequences are SQVTM and ANQGSEA. The CDR3 runs 14 residues. CDR3 in DNA: TGCAGCGTTGATGCTTACGGACACCTCTACGAGCAGTACTTC. As protein: CSVDAYGHLYEQYF.

The chain combines TRBV2 with TRBJ2-3; 9 nucleotides match TRBD2. Germline lookup yields CDR1 SNHLY and CDR2 FYNNEI. The ends lost 2 bases at V and 2 bases at J; junction bases unmatched: 8. There are 17 residues in the CDR3. CDR3 sequence: CASSELGLAKVTDTQYF. The CDR3 DNA sequence: TGTGCCAGCAGTGAATTAGGACTAGCGAAGGTCACAGATACGCAGTATTTT.

This chain uses TRBV19 with TRBJ1-1, with 8 bases identical to TRBD1. The V and J ends lost 9 bases and 11 bases, in that order; junction bases with no gene match: 14. CDR3 size: 13 residues. Germline values: CDR1 LNHDA, CDR2 SQIVND (reference sequence). The CDR3: CASTDRERSRAFF. CDR3 in DNA: TGTGCCAGCACGGACAGGGAGAGGTCTCGCGCTTTCTTT.

The table lists this clone with a few counts. This rearrangement joins TRBV6-4 to TRBJ2-3; D may be TRBD2 (6 bases). Trimming cost V 4 bases and J 0 bases, with 11 bases left between them. The CDR3 sequence is 15 residues long. CDR1 is MRHNA and CDR2 is SNTAGT in the germline V gene. This CDR3 is CASSVVGLSTDTQYF. CDR3 sequence (DNA): TGTGCCAGCAGTGTCGTCGGACTAAGCACAGATACGCAGTATTTT.

This clone was counted only a few times. This likely comes from a read error, as the CDR3 has no conserved phenylalanine or tryptophan at its end. The DNA is left out, because the CDR3 cannot be placed on it with certainty; the CDR3 is given as TCRdb lists it. J is TRBJ1-1 and V is TRBV5-1; the table gives TRBD1 as D, unverified against the DNA. With termini counted, the CDR3 has 13 amino acids. Germline V gene data show CDR1 as SGHRS and CDR2 as YFSETQ. The CDR3 is CASSLATGSTPFV.

This clone was observed a handful of times. The chain has TRBV2 and TRBJ1-6; D remains ambiguous. This CDR3 is built from 11 residues. Trimming left V 6 bases short and J 7 bases short, with 4 bases between. CDR1 and CDR2 (germline): SNHLY, FYNNEI. CDR3 nucleotide sequence: TGTGCCAGCAGGGGCAATTCACCCCTCCACTTT. Translating it yields CASRGNSPLHF.

In its sample, this clone was seen a few times. The V gene is TRBV27, the J gene TRBJ2-1, with TRBD2 identical over 13 bases. Germline assignment: CDR1 MNHEY and CDR2 SMNVEV (reference sequence). V trimming: 5 bases; J trimming: 5 bases; junction bases outside the gene matches: 18. This CDR3 spans 20 amino acids. The CDR3 sequence is CASSKGGLAGVRHLDNEQFF. The CDR3 nucleotides read TGTGCCAGCAGTAAAGGAGGACTAGCGGGGGTACGTCACCTTGACAATGAGCAGTTCTTC.

The chain employs TRBV19 and TRBJ2-5; D is unresolved. The germline V and J ends were trimmed by 6 bases and 5 bases, with 7 bases remaining between them. The CDR3 loop spans 11 amino acids. Germline V CDR1 and CDR2: LNHDA, SQIVND (reference sequence). CDR3 nucleotides: TGTGCCAGTAGAGAGTACGAGACCCAGTACTTC. It yields the protein CASREYETQYF.

The sample holds a few counts of this clone. The CDR3 sequence: CASAGEGEQFF. CDR3 bases: TGTGCCAGTGCAGGGGAAGGGGAGCAGTTCTTC. The gene calls are TRBV2 and TRBJ2-1; D possibly corresponds to TRBD1 (6 bases). Germline V CDR1 and CDR2: SNHLY, FYNNEI. Trimming cost V 9 bases and J 10 bases, with 13 bases left between them. The CDR3 loop spans 11 amino acids. The full variable domain, in which reference TRBV2 and TRBJ2-1 provide the parts outside the CDR3, is EPEVTQTPSHQVTQMGQEVILRCVPISNHLYFYWYRQILGQKVEFLVSFYNNEISEKSEIFDDQFSVERPDGSNFTLKIRSTKLEDSAMYFCASAGEGEQFFGPGTRLTVL.

The gene calls are TRBV5-4 and TRBJ2-5; tentative D call: TRBD1 (5 bases). Trimming shortened V by 4 bases and J by 2 bases, and 9 bases separated the two germline ends. Germline loops: CDR1 SGHNT, CDR2 YYREEE (reference sequence). The CDR3 has 13 amino acids. The CDR3 sequence is CASSQDRQETQYF. In DNA form, the CDR3 reads TGTGCCAGCAGCCAAGACAGACAAGAGACCCAGTACTTC.

The chain links TRBV19 to TRBJ2-5; a weak D match, TRBD1 (6 bases). V shed 10 bases and J shed 0 bases, with 15 bases lying between them. Germline CDR1 reads LNHDA; CDR2 reads SQIVND (reference sequence). The CDR3 covers 14 residues. Here the CDR3 DNA reads TGTGCCACCAAGGGGGACACGCACCAAGAGACCCAGTACTTC. Its protein product is CATKGDTHQETQYF.

The CDR3 region is CATEGGPAKNIQYF. CDR3 nucleotide sequence: TGTGCCACCGAGGGGGGGCCGGCCAAAAACATTCAGTACTTC. The chain couples TRBV6-5 to TRBJ2-4, with TRBD2 as a possible D gene (7 bases). V lost 10 bases, J lost 1 base, and 14 bases lay in between. The CDR3 is 14 amino acids. Germline V gene data show CDR1 as MNHEY and CDR2 as SVGAGI.

The chain combines TRBV11-2 with TRBJ2-6, with TRBD1 as a possible D gene (6 bases). Trimming stripped 5 bases from V and 0 bases from J, with 20 bases between. This CDR3 has 19 residues. In germline, CDR1 is SGHAT, CDR2 FQNNGV. Here the CDR3 DNA reads TGTGCCAGCAGCCCAATCCGCTCAAGGGGGATCTCTGGGGCCAACGTCCTGACTTTC. Translation gives CASSPIRSRGISGANVLTF.

This clone was seen a few times. The V and J genes are TRBV7-6 and TRBJ2-5; TRBD1 matches 7 bases. The germline V gene has CDR1 SGHVS and CDR2 FNYEAQ. The CDR3 runs 15 residues. With 4 bases clipped from V and 4 bases from J, the junction kept 9 bases outside the gene matches. The CDR3 bases are TGTGCCAGCAGCTCGCGACAGGGCGGTAGAGAGACCCAGTACTTC. Residues: CASSSRQGGRETQYF.

This clone has only a few counts. CDR3 sequence (DNA): TGTGCCAGCTCACCACTACAGGTCATGAACACTGAAGCTTTCTTT. Translated, it gives CASSPLQVMNTEAFF. This sequence joins TRBV18 and TRBJ1-1, with D tentatively TRBD1 (5 bases). CDR1 is KGHSH, CDR2 LQKENI, per germline. V lost 1 base and J 0 bases, leaving 9 bases between the germline ends. CDR3 length: 15 amino acids.